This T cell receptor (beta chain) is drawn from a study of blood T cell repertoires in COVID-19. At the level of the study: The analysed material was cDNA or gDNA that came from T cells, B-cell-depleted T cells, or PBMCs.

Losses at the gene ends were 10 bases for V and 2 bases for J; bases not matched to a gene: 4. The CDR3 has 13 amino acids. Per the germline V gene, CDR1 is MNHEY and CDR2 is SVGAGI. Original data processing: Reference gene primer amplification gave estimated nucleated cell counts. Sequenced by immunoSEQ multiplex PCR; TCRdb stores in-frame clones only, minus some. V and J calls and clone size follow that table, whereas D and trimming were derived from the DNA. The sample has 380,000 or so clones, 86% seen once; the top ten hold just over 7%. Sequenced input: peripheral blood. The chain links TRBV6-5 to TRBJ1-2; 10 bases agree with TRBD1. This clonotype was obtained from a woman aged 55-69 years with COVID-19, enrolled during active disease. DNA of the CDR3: TGTGCCACTCCGGACAGGGGGAACTATGGCTACACCTTC. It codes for CATPDRGNYGYTF.